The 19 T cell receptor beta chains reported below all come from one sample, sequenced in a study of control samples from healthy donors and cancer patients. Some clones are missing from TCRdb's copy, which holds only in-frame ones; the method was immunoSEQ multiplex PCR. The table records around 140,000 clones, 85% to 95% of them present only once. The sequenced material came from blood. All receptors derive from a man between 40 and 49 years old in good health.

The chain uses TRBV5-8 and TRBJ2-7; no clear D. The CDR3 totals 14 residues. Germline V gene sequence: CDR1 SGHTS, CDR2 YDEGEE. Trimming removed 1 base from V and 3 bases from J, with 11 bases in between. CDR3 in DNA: TGTGCCAGCAGCTTGAGACGGCAGTTCTACGAGCAGTACTTC. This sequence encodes CASSLRRQFYEQYF.

CDR3: CASSVGPKTARELPETQYF. CDR3 coding DNA: TGTGCCAGCAGCGTTGGTCCAAAAACCGCACGGGAGCTGCCTGAGACCCAGTACTTC. The rearrangement links TRBV9 to TRBJ2-5, with TRBD2 as a possible D gene (6 bases). CDR1 is SGDLS and CDR2 is YYNGEE in the germline V gene. The CDR3 covers 19 residues. The V end was cut by 2 bases, the J end by 5 bases, with 28 bases between.

The CDR3: CASSPNTANTEAFF. In DNA, the CDR3 is TGTGCCAGCAGCCCTAACACAGCGAACACTGAAGCTTTCTTT. The chain recombines TRBV4-2 with TRBJ1-1, with no clear D. CDR1 LGHNA and CDR2 YNFKEQ come from the germline V gene. CDR3 size: 14 residues. The V and J ends lost 4 bases and 1 base respectively, with 10 bases between them.

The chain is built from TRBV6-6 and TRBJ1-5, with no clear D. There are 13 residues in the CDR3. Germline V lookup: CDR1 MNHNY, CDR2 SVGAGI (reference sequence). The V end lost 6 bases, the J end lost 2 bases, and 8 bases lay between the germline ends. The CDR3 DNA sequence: TGTGCCAGCAGAGGGATGGGCAATCAGCCCCAGCATTTT. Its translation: CASRGMGNQPQHF.

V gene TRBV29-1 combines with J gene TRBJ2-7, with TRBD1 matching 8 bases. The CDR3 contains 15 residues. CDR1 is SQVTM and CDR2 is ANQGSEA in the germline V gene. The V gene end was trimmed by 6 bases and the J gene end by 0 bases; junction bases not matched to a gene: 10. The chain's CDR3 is CSVIPGTGSSYEQYF. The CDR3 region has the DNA TGCAGCGTCATTCCCGGGACAGGTTCCTCCTACGAGCAGTACTTC.

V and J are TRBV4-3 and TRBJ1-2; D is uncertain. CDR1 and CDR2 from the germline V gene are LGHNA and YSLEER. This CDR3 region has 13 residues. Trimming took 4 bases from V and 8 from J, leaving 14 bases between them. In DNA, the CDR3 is TGCGCCAGCAGCCGACAACGCTCGGACGGCTACACCTTC. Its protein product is CASSRQRSDGYTF.

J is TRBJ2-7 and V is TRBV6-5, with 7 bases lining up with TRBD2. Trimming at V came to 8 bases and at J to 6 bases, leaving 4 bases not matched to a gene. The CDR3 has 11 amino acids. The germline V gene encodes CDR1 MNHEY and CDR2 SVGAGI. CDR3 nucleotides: TGTGCCAGCGGATGGGGGGGCGAGCAGTACTTC. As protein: CASGWGGEQYF.

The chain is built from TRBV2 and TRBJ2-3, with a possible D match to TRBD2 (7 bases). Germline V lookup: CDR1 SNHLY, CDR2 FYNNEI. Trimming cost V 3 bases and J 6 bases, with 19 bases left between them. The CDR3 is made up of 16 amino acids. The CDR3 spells CASSDIGHGGRDTQYF. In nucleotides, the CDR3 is TGTGCCAGCAGTGATATTGGACACGGGGGGCGGGATACGCAGTATTTT.

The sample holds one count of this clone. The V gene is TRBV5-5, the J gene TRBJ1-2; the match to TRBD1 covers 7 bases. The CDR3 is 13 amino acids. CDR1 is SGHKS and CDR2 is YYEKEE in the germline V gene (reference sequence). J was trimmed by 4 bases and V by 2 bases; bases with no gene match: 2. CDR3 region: CASSLGQVYGYTF. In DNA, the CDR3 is TGTGCCAGCAGCTTAGGACAGGTCTATGGCTACACCTTC.

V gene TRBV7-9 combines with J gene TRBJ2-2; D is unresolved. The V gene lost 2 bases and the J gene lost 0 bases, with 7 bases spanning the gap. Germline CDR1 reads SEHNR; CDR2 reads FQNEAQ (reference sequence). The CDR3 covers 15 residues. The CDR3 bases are TGTGCCAGCAGCTTAATGGAAACGAACACCGGGGAGCTGTTTTTT. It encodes CASSLMETNTGELFF. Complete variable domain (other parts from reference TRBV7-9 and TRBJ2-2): DTGVSQNPRHKITKRGQNVTFRCDPISEHNRLYWYRQTLGQGPEFLTYFQNEAQLEKSRLLSDRFSAERPKGSFSTLEIQRTEQGDSAMYLCASSLMETNTGELFFGEGSRLTVL.

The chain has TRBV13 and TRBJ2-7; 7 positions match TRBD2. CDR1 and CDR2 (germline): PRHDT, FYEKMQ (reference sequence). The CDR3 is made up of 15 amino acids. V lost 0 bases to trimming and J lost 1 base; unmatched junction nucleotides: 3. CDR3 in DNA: TGTGCCAGCAGCTTAGGCCTGGGACTATCCTACGAGCAGTACTTC. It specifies CASSLGLGLSYEQYF. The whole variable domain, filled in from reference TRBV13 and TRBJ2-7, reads AAGVIQSPRHLIKEKRETATLKCYPIPRHDTVYWYQQGPGQDPQFLISFYEKMQSDKGSIPDRFSAQQFSDYHSELNMSSLELGDSALYFCASSLGLGLSYEQYFGPGTRLTVT.

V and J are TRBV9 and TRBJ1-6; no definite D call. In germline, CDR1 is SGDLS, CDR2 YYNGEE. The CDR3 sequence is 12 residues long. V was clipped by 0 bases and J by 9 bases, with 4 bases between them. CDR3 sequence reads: CASSVGISPLHF. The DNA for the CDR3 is TGTGCCAGCAGCGTAGGGATTTCACCCCTCCACTTT.

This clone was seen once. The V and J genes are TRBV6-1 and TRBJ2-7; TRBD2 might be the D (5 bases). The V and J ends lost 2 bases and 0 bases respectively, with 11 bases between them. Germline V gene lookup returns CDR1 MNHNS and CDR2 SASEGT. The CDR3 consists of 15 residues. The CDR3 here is CASSEREFGSYEQYF. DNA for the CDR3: TGTGCCAGCAGTGAACGGGAATTCGGCTCCTACGAGCAGTACTTC.

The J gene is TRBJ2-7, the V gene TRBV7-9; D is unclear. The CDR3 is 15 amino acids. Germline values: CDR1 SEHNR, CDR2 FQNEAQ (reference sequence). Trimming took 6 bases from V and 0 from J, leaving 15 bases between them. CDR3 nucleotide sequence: TGTGCCAGCAGGCGGATTGGGCGGAGCTCCTACGAGCAGTACTTC. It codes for CASRRIGRSSYEQYF.

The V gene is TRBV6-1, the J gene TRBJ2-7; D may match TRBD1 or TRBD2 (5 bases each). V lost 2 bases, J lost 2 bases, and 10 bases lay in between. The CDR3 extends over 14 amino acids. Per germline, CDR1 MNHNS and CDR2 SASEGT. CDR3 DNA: TGTGCCAGCAGTGAACGGGACGGAGCCTACGAGCAGTACTTC. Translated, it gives CASSERDGAYEQYF.

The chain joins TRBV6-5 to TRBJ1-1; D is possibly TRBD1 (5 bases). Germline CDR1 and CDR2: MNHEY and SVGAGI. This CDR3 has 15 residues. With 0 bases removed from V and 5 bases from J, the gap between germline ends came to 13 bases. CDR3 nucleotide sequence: TGTGCCAGCAGTTACTCGGGGGGAGTGGGTACTGAAGCTTTCTTT. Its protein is CASSYSGGVGTEAFF.

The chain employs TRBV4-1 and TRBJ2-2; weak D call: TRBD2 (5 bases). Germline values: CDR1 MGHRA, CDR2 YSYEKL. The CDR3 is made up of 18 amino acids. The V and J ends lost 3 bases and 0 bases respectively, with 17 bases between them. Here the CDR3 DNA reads TGCGCCAGCAGCCATTACCCGTGGGGAGTTACGAACACCGGGGAGCTGTTTTTT. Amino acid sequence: CASSHYPWGVTNTGELFF.

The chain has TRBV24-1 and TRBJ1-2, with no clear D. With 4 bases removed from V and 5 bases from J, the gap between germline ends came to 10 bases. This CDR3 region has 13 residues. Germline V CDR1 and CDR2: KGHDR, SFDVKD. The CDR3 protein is CATSDPGTYGYTF. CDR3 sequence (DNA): TGTGCCACCAGTGACCCCGGCACTTATGGCTACACCTTC.

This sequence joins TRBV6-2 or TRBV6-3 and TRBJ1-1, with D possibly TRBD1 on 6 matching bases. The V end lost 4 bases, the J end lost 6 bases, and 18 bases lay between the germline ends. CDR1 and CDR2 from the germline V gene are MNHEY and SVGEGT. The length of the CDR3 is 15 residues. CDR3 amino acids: CASSSRTVTFAEAFF. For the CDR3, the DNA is TGTGCCAGCAGTTCTCGGACAGTGACCTTCGCTGAAGCTTTCTTT.